A selection of T cell receptor beta chains follows, all from one sample in a study of tumor-infiltrating lymphocytes in localized non-small cell lung cancer. Here immunoSEQ multiplex PCR was the method, and the copy in TCRdb shows in-frame clones only, minus some. The sample consists of approximately 9,500 clones, around four fifths of them appearing once. The sample consisted of uninvolved lung tissue not adjacent to the tumor. The origin of the receptors is a human donor with non-small cell lung cancer. CDR3s include the opening cysteine and the closing phenylalanine or tryptophan. The D gene is left open where the match is weak. Expanded clones are given a class, and other clones once, few, many or no size at all.

d_gene	abundance	v_gene	j_gene	CDR3aa	CDR3nt
TRBD1	.	TRBV11-3	TRBJ2-3	CASSLDRAADTQYF	TGTGCCAGCAGCCTCGACAGGGCAGCAGATACGCAGTATTTT
TRBD2	.	TRBV9	TRBJ2-7	CASSETGTSGYEQYF	TGTGCCAGCAGCGAGACCGGGACTAGCGGTTACGAGCAGTACTTC
TRBD1	.	TRBV18	TRBJ2-7	CASSPWDSRSYEQYF	TGTGCCAGCTCACCATGGGACAGTCGCTCCTACGAGCAGTACTTC
.	.	TRBV15	TRBJ1-2	CATSSGGVETAPYGYTF	TGTGCCACCAGTTCGGGGGGAGTCGAGACAGCCCCCTATGGCTACACCTTC
TRBD1	.	TRBV7-9	TRBJ1-2	CASSARTGNNYTF	TGTGCCAGCAGCGCCAGGACAGGGAATAACTACACCTTC
.	.	TRBV2	TRBJ1-2	CASSGRFYGYTF	TGTGCCAGCTCGGGGCGATTTTATGGCTACACCTTC
TRBD1	few	TRBV7-9	TRBJ1-1	CASSLRAGGNTEAFF	TGTGCCAGCAGCTTACGGGCAGGGGGCAACACTGAAGCTTTCTTT
TRBD2	.	TRBV5-4	TRBJ2-1	CASSGAGGFVGEQFF	TGTGCCAGCAGCGGAGCGGGGGGCTTTGTGGGTGAGCAGTTCTTC
.	.	TRBV6-5	TRBJ2-1	CASSYSPNNEQFF	TGTGCCAGCAGTTACTCCCCTAACAATGAGCAGTTCTTC
.	few	TRBV7-3	TRBJ1-1	CASSPFRNTEAFF	TGTGCCAGCAGCCCATTTAGGAACACTGAAGCTTTCTTT
.	few	TRBV10-2	TRBJ1-1	CASSEQGPEAFF	TGCGCCAGCAGCGAGCAGGGACCTGAAGCTTTCTTT
.	.	TRBV19	TRBJ2-2	CASSKGTLRWAGELFF	TGTGCCAGTAGTAAGGGAACACTCCGTTGGGCCGGGGAGCTGTTTTTT
TRBD1	.	TRBV5-6	TRBJ1-1	CASSLGAGGTEAFF	TGTGCCAGCAGCTTGGGGGCAGGGGGAACTGAAGCTTTCTTT
.	.	TRBV6-6	TRBJ2-7	CASSTSYEQYF	TGTGCCAGCAGTACTTCCTACGAGCAGTACTTC
TRBD1	.	TRBV2	TRBJ1-2	CASSGTGGDGYTF	TGTGCCAGCAGTGGGACAGGGGGCGATGGCTACACCTTC
TRBD2	.	TRBV7-2	TRBJ2-3	CASSLDRTRRTDTQYF	TGTGCCAGCAGCTTAGATCGGACTAGACGCACAGATACGCAGTATTTT
TRBD2	.	TRBV27	TRBJ2-7	CASSAMGGYAYEQYF	TGTGCCAGCAGTGCAATGGGGGGGTACGCCTACGAGCAGTACTTC
TRBD1	few	TRBV2	TRBJ2-2	CASSIRQGATGELFF	TGTGCCAGCAGCATCCGACAGGGGGCAACCGGGGAGCTGTTTTTT
TRBD2	.	TRBV28	TRBJ2-7	CASSDPSGSHSYEQYF	TGTGCCAGCAGTGACCCTAGCGGGAGCCACTCCTACGAGCAGTACTTC
.	.	TRBV4-2	TRBJ1-2	CASSQDLRGANYGYTF	TGTGCCAGCAGCCAAGATCTAAGGGGAGCTAACTATGGCTACACCTTC
.	.	TRBV11-2	TRBJ1-3	CASRIGNTIYF	TGTGCCAGCAGGATTGGAAACACCATATATTTT
.	.	TRBV12-1	TRBJ2-6	CASSPGQGEEIAWANVLTF	TGTGCCAGCAGCCCAGGACAGGGCGAGGAAATCGCCTGGGCCAACGTCCTGACTTTC
.	.	TRBV29-1	TRBJ1-2	CSVAGRRGSDGYTF	TGCAGCGTAGCGGGGCGCCGGGGGAGTGATGGCTACACCTTC
.	.	TRBV19	TRBJ1-6	CASSIKALNSPLHF	TGTGCCAGTAGTATCAAGGCACTCAATTCACCCCTCCACTTT
.	.	TRBV7-8	TRBJ2-7	CASSFWEDRLDEQYF	TGTGCCAGCAGCTTTTGGGAGGACAGGTTGGACGAGCAGTACTTC